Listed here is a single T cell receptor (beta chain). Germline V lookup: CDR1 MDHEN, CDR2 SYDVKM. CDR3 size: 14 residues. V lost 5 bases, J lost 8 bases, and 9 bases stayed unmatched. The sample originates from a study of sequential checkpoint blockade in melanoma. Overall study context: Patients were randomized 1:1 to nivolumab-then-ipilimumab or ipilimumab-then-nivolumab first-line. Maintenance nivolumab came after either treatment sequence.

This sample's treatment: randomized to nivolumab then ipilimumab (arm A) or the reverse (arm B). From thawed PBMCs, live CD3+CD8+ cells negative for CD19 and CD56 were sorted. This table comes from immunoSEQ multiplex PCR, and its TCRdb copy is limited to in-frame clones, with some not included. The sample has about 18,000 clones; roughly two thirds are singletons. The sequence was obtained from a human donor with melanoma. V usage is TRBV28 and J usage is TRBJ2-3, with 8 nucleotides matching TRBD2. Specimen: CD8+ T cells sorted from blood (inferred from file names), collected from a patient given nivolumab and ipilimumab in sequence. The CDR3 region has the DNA TGTGCCAGCAGTCTTGAGCGGGGGAGGGGTACGCAGTATTTT. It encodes CASSLERGRGTQYF.